This is a list of T cell receptor beta chains from one sample in a study of OX40 agonist ivuxolimab in advanced cancers. Sequencing used immunoSEQ multiplex PCR; TCRdb keeps in-frame clones, though not all of them. The sample holds over 95,000 clones, about 91% seen once. The sample here was CD4+ or CD8+ T cells sorted from blood, taken in a trial of the OX40 agonist ivuxolimab. Every receptor here comes from an adult with an advanced solid tumor such as melanoma, head and neck, liver or kidney cancer. Each CDR3 is given with its conserved first and last residue. The D gene is left open where the match is weak. For some rows the clone size is stated as once, few or many, or as a class when expanded; others skip it.

clone_size	v_call	j_call	d_call	cdr3_nt	cdr3_aa
NA	TRBV9	TRBJ2-5	TRBD1	TGTGCCAGCAGCGGAGGGACAGGCGTTCGAGAGACCCAGTACTTC	CASSGGTGVRETQYF
once	TRBV4-2	TRBJ2-3	TRBD1	TGTGCCAGCAGCCAAAATACCGGGACAGGGTCAGATACGCAGTATTTT	CASSQNTGTGSDTQYF
NA	TRBV30	TRBJ1-5	NA	TGTGCCTGGAGTGTACAGGGATCTCAGCCCCAGCATTTT	CAWSVQGSQPQHF
once	TRBV7-2	TRBJ2-5	NA	TGTGCCAGCAGCTTAGCGGCGGTAAAAGAGACCCAGTACTTC	CASSLAAVKETQYF
NA	TRBV14	TRBJ2-5	NA	TGTGCCAGCAGCCAAGTCGGCTACCAAGAGACCCAGTACTTC	CASSQVGYQETQYF
NA	TRBV19	TRBJ2-5	NA	TGTGCCAGTACCACAACAGCCCAAGAGACCCAGTACTTC	CASTTTAQETQYF
NA	TRBV19	TRBJ1-5	TRBD1	TGTGCCAGTAGTACTTCACGGACAGGGGGGAATCAGCCCCAGCATTTT	CASSTSRTGGNQPQHF
NA	TRBV6-5	TRBJ2-7	TRBD2	TGTGCCAGTAGCGGGAGGGCCTTGTACGAGCAGTACTTC	CASSGRALYEQYF
NA	TRBV7-9	TRBJ1-4	NA	TGTGCCAGCAGCTTAAAGTCAGGCATAACTAATGAAAAACTGTTTTTT	CASSLKSGITNEKLFF
NA	TRBV7-8	TRBJ2-1	NA	TGTGCCAGCAGCTTAGTGGCAGGGAACTCTTACAATGAGCAGTTCTTC	CASSLVAGNSYNEQFF
once	TRBV5-8	TRBJ2-3	NA	TGTGCCAGCATTTTATCTGGGGTTACGCAGTATTTT	CASILSGVTQYF
NA	TRBV28	TRBJ1-1	TRBD1	TGTGCCAGCAGACGAGGGGCAGGGGGTAGGTCTGAAGCTTTCTTT	CASRRGAGGRSEAFF
NA	TRBV27	TRBJ2-3	TRBD2	TGTGCCACCAAGAATAGCGGGAGGGACACAGATACGCAGTATTTT	CATKNSGRDTDTQYF
NA	TRBV2	TRBJ1-1	NA	TGTGCCAGCAGTGTCTTTCCGGCTAGAGCTTTCTTT	CASSVFPARAFF
NA	TRBV5-5	TRBJ1-2	NA	TGTGCCAGCAGCTTAGATCTCCAGGGATTCTATGGCTACACCTTC	CASSLDLQGFYGYTF
NA	TRBV19	TRBJ1-4	NA	TGTGCCAGTAGTTTCTTGGGGGCTACAACTAATGAAAAACTGTTTTTT	CASSFLGATTNEKLFF
NA	TRBV6-5	TRBJ2-3	NA	TGTGCCAGCAGTTACTCGAGAGGGTTTGGGGATACGCAGTATTTT	CASSYSRGFGDTQYF
NA	TRBV9	TRBJ2-7	TRBD2	TGTGCCAGCAGCTTCTACGGGCTAGCGGGAGTGGGAGAGCAGTACTTC	CASSFYGLAGVGEQYF
NA	TRBV11-2	TRBJ1-1	NA	TGTGCCAGCAGCTTAGCATCCGGGGTGAGCACTGAAGCTTTCTTT	CASSLASGVSTEAFF
NA	TRBV19	TRBJ1-1	TRBD1	TGTGCCAGTAGTATCAGGGGGGAGAACACTGAAGCTTTCTTT	CASSIRGENTEAFF
NA	TRBV4-2	TRBJ1-4	NA	TGTGCCAGCAGCCAAGATCCTGGGATCCCTAATGAAAAACTGTTTTTT	CASSQDPGIPNEKLFF
NA	TRBV11-2	TRBJ1-1	NA	TGTGCCAGCAGACCCGGCCGATATACTACTGAAGCTTTCTTT	CASRPGRYTTEAFF
NA	TRBV10-1	TRBJ2-3	TRBD2	TGCGCCAGCGGCGAAGCGGGAGCGGGAGATACGCAGTATTTT	CASGEAGAGDTQYF
NA	TRBV5-1	TRBJ1-5	TRBD1	TGCGCCAGCAGCTTTACAGGGGACAGGGAGCCCCAGCATTTT	CASSFTGDREPQHF
NA	TRBV9	TRBJ2-1	TRBD2	TGTGCCAGCAGCGTAGCCCCCGGGCTAGCGGGGTACAATGAGCAGTTCTTC	CASSVAPGLAGYNEQFF
NA	TRBV30	TRBJ1-5	NA	TGTGCCTGGAGTGTAGAGGCACGGGATAGCAATCAGCCCCAGCATTTT	CAWSVEARDSNQPQHF
few	TRBV28	TRBJ2-3	NA	TGTGCCAGCAGTTCCCTGGGGGAAGATACGCAGTATTTT	CASSSLGEDTQYF
NA	TRBV2	TRBJ2-1	TRBD2	TGTGCCAGCAGTGCTAGCGGGAGCCCCTACAATGAGCAGTTCTTC	CASSASGSPYNEQFF
NA	TRBV11-1	TRBJ2-7	NA	TGTGCCAGCACTCCGGGGAATATTGGAGAGCAGTACTTC	CASTPGNIGEQYF
NA	TRBV5-5	TRBJ2-2	TRBD2	TGTGCCAGCAGCTTACTAGCGGGAGGGGTTTCCGGGGAGCTGTTTTTT	CASSLLAGGVSGELFF
NA	TRBV7-7	TRBJ2-3	NA	TGTGCCAGCAGCTTAGCGCTTGCCGATACGCAGTATTTT	CASSLALADTQYF
NA	TRBV7-8	TRBJ2-3	NA	TGTGCCAGCAGCTTAGCACTGAGAAGCACAGATACGCAGTATTTT	CASSLALRSTDTQYF
NA	TRBV30	TRBJ1-4	TRBD1	TGTGCCTGGAGTGTACAGGGGGCACGAGAAAAACTGTTTTTT	CAWSVQGAREKLFF
once	TRBV7-2	TRBJ2-1	TRBD2	TGTGCCAGCACCCCGGGACTAGCGGGGTTGAATGAGCAGTTCTTC	CASTPGLAGLNEQFF
once	TRBV7-9	TRBJ2-3	NA	TGTGCCAGCAGCTTAGCCCACCCCACAGATACGCAGTATTTT	CASSLAHPTDTQYF
NA	TRBV11-2	TRBJ1-1	NA	TGTGCCAGCAGCTCCCCGGGCCCGAACACTGAAGCTTTCTTT	CASSSPGPNTEAFF
NA	TRBV28	TRBJ1-1	NA	TGTGCCAGCCGTATCGGGGGGGGGACTGAAGCTTTCTTT	CASRIGGGTEAFF
NA	TRBV30	TRBJ2-3	NA	TGTGCCTGGAGCGACGGGGTAGAGGATACGCAGTATTTT	CAWSDGVEDTQYF
NA	TRBV5-5	TRBJ2-3	TRBD2	TGTGCCAGCAGGGCGGGACTAGCGGCTAGCACAGATACGCAGTATTTT	CASRAGLAASTDTQYF
NA	TRBV7-2	TRBJ2-3	TRBD2	TGTGCCACTAGGACTAGCGGGACATGGGTAGATACGCAGTATTTT	CATRTSGTWVDTQYF